Here is one T cell receptor (beta chain) with its context. Its antigen remains unknown. The sample belongs to a study of cytomegalovirus exposure and HLA in healthy donors. The wider study: Earlier, about 180 million T cells were analyzed, and 90 million to 120 million unique TCR beta sequences were found among them. Genotyping of hundreds of donors showed that around 81% belonged to the Caucasian-associated ancestry cluster.

PCR employed 60 Vbeta and 13 Jbeta primers. This table comes from immunoSEQ multiplex PCR, and its TCRdb copy is limited to in-frame clones, with some not included. This table holds approximately 200,000 clones, over 75% found once. Study-wide results and caveats: It was confirmed in vitro that a few of the CMV-associated chains were specific for CMV antigens.

The sequence derives from a girl aged 2-15 years in good health and CMV-seronegative. The sequenced sample was PBMCs.

The CDR3, as DNA: TGTGCCAGCAGCTTATCGGAAGAGACCCAGTACTTC. Protein product: CASSLSEETQYF. This rearrangement joins TRBV11-2 to TRBJ2-5; D is undetermined. Trimming stripped 2 bases from V and 3 bases from J, with 4 bases between. Germline V gene data show CDR1 as SGHAT and CDR2 as FQNNGV. The CDR3 extends over 12 amino acids. Full variable domain (rest looked up from reference TRBV11-2 and TRBJ2-5): EAGVAQSPRYKIIEKRQSVAFWCNPISGHATLYWYQQILGQGPKLLIQFQNNGVVDDSQLPKDRFSAERLKGVDSTLKIQPAKLEDSAVYLCASSLSEETQYFGPGTRLLVL.